These 28 T cell receptor beta chains came from one sample sequenced in a study of T cell responses to AZD1222 COVID-19 vaccine. Repertoires were generated with immunoSEQ multiplex PCR, while TCRdb's copy carries only in-frame clones and drops some. The data contain 140,000 to 150,000 clones, about 93% of them singletons. Material: peripheral blood, obtained on day 0 of AZD1222 vaccination. The receptors derive from an adult in good health.

The chain is built from TRBV5-1 and TRBJ2-6; D is undetermined. The CDR3 is 15 residues long. V lost 6 bases and J lost 0, with 10 bases in between. CDR1 and CDR2 from the germline V gene are SGHRS and YFSETQ. This CDR3 is CASTPSLSGANVLTF. CDR3 DNA sequence: TGCGCCAGCACCCCCAGCCTCTCTGGGGCCAACGTCCTGACTTTC.

This clone was counted between two and nine times. The chain links TRBV7-8 to TRBJ1-2, with 7 positions matching TRBD1. V shed 5 bases, J shed 8 bases, and the junction held 11 bases outside the gene matches. The V gene's germline CDR1 is SGHVS and CDR2 FQNEAQ. CDR3 length equals 14 residues. This CDR3 is CASSLVGDRVGYTF. As DNA, the CDR3 is TGTGCCAGCAGCCTCGTCGGAGACAGGGTCGGCTACACCTTC.

The J gene is TRBJ1-5, the V gene TRBV5-8; perhaps TRBD1 as D (6 bases). Germline lookup yields CDR1 SGHTS and CDR2 YDEGEE. The CDR3 sequence is 15 residues long. Trimming cost V 2 bases and J 5 bases, with 14 bases left between them. The CDR3 reads CASSLSTGRHQPQHF. The CDR3 bases are TGTGCCAGCAGCTTAAGTACAGGGAGGCATCAGCCCCAGCATTTT.

This chain joins TRBV7-9 and TRBJ1-2; 8 nucleotides align to TRBD1. The CDR3 consists of 15 residues. The germline V gene has CDR1 SEHNR and CDR2 FQNEAQ (reference sequence). The V segment lost 4 bases and the J segment 3 bases; nucleotides outside the gene matches: 7. In DNA form, the CDR3 reads TGTGCCAGCAGCTCCCCAGACAGGGGCGACTATGGCTACACCTTC. Its protein is CASSSPDRGDYGYTF.

The chain links TRBV27 to TRBJ2-7, with D tentatively TRBD1 (5 bases). The V end lost 10 bases, the J end lost 11 bases, and 18 bases lay between the germline ends. Germline V gives CDR1 MNHEY, CDR2 SMNVEV (reference sequence). There are 11 residues in the CDR3. CDR3 bases: TGTGCCACCCACGAAGGTGACAGAGAGTACTTC. Translating it yields CATHEGDREYF.

The sample holds a few counts of this clone. The chain carries TRBV15 and TRBJ1-6; D remains ambiguous. The ends were cut back, 0 bases at V and 7 bases at J, with 7 bases in the middle. CDR1 and CDR2 from the germline V gene are LNHNV and YYDKDF (reference sequence). The length of the CDR3 is 14 residues. Written as DNA, the CDR3 is TGTGCCACCAGCAGAGAGGGAGGGAATTCACCCCTCCACTTT. Translation gives CATSREGGNSPLHF.

The CDR3 spells CASSLRVTGPTEAFF. The CDR3 DNA is TGTGCCAGTAGTCTCAGAGTGACAGGGCCCACTGAAGCTTTCTTT. The V call is TRBV19, the J call TRBJ1-1, with 7 nucleotides matching TRBD1. Per the germline V gene, CDR1 is LNHDA and CDR2 is SQIVND (reference sequence). The V gene end was trimmed by 5 bases and the J gene end by 4 bases; junction bases not matched to a gene: 10. The CDR3 is 15 amino acids.

The V gene is TRBV4-2, the J gene TRBJ1-1, with 9 bases aligning to TRBD1. The CDR3 is 14 residues long. Germline loops: CDR1 LGHNA, CDR2 YNFKEQ. The trim removed 4 bases at V and 3 bases at J, leaving 3 bases unmatched. In nucleotides, the CDR3 is TGTGCCAGCAGCCCGTGGACAGGGGACACTGAAGCTTTCTTT. Amino acids: CASSPWTGDTEAFF.

The V call is TRBV3-1 (or the pseudogene TRBV3-2), the J call TRBJ1-5; D ambiguous. V was trimmed by 0 bases and J by 4 bases, leaving 10 bases between them. The length of the CDR3 is 15 residues. Germline-derived CDR1 and CDR2 are LGHDT and YNNKEL (reference sequence). The CDR3 coding sequence is TGTGCCAGCAGCCAAGAAGGGTGGTTTAATCAGCCCCAGCATTTT. Amino acids: CASSQEGWFNQPQHF.

V gene TRBV9 combines with J gene TRBJ2-3, with 8 nucleotides matching TRBD2. This CDR3 comprises 18 residues. Germline values: CDR1 SGDLS, CDR2 YYNGEE. J was trimmed by 0 bases and V by 2 bases; bases with no gene match: 11. CDR3 region: CASSVRPGLGDSTDTQYF. Here the CDR3 DNA reads TGTGCCAGCAGCGTGAGACCGGGACTAGGGGATAGCACAGATACGCAGTATTTT.

The chain has TRBV7-9 and TRBJ1-1; D perhaps matches TRBD1 (5 bases). This CDR3 has 13 residues. V gave up 5 bases and J gave up 4 bases, with 11 bases separating them. Germline CDR1 SEHNR, CDR2 FQNEAQ (reference sequence). CDR3 residues: CASSPTGPTEAFF. The CDR3 region has the DNA TGTGCCAGCAGCCCCACGGGGCCCACTGAAGCTTTCTTT.

The chain recombines TRBV30 with TRBJ2-5, with 9 nucleotides matching TRBD1. V dropped 1 base and J dropped 1; count of bases not matched to a gene: 7. The length of the CDR3 is 16 residues. Germline V gene sequence: CDR1 GTSNPN, CDR2 SVGIG (reference sequence). Written as DNA, the CDR3 is TGTGCCTGGAGTGAAGGGACAGGGACCTTCCAAGAGACCCAGTACTTC. This gives the protein CAWSEGTGTFQETQYF.

In this sample, this clone turned up a few times. The chain couples TRBV18 to TRBJ1-1; D is possibly TRBD1 (6 bases). This CDR3 is 13 amino acids long. Germline V gene sequence: CDR1 KGHSH, CDR2 LQKENI. V lost 4 bases to trimming and J lost 1 base, with 7 bases between them. CDR3 in amino acids: CASSQGQNTEAFF. The CDR3 DNA reads as TGTGCCAGCTCACAGGGACAGAACACTGAAGCTTTCTTT.

This chain uses TRBV5-4 with TRBJ1-4; D gene unclear. The length of the CDR3 is 15 residues. Trimming left V 4 bases short and J 4 bases short, with 14 bases between. Germline CDR1 reads SGHNT; CDR2 reads YYREEE (reference sequence). The CDR3 nucleotides are TGTGCCAGCAGCGCTCAATGGGGAATTAATGAAAAACTGTTTTTT. Its protein product is CASSAQWGINEKLFF.

The genes are TRBV11-3 and TRBJ1-2, with D possibly matching TRBD1 (5 bases). V was pared by 5 bases and J by 2 bases, with 15 bases between. This CDR3 region has 15 residues. Germline V gives CDR1 SGHNT, CDR2 YENEEA. Here the CDR3 DNA reads TGTGCCAGCAGCAATCCAAGACGGGACAACTATGGCTACACCTTC. Translated, it gives CASSNPRRDNYGYTF.

Here the CDR3 DNA reads TGTGCCAGCAGCTTGGACGCAACTAATGAAAAACTGTTTTTT. Its protein is CASSLDATNEKLFF. This rearrangement joins TRBV5-5 to TRBJ1-4; D not certain. Germline assignment: CDR1 SGHKS and CDR2 YYEKEE (reference sequence). The V end lost 0 bases, the J end lost 0 bases, and 3 bases lay between the germline ends. The CDR3 extends over 14 amino acids. Variable domain in full (rest from reference TRBV5-5 and TRBJ1-4): DAGVTQSPTHLIKTRGQQVTLRCSPISGHKSVSWYQQVLGQGPQFIFQYYEKEERGRGNFPDRFSARQFPNYSSELNVNALLLGDSALYLCASSLDATNEKLFFGSGTQLSVL.

V is TRBV7-2 and J is TRBJ2-2; D call uncertain. Trimming removed 10 bases from V and 5 bases from J, with 8 bases in between. This CDR3 has 11 amino acids. Germline V CDR1 and CDR2: SGHTA, FQGNSA. The CDR3 loop reads CAKLETGELFF. DNA of the CDR3: TGTGCCAAGTTGGAAACCGGGGAGCTGTTTTTT.

This clone was seen only once. The chain joins TRBV5-6 to TRBJ2-3; TRBD1 aligns across 8 bases. Germline-derived CDR1 and CDR2 are SGHDT and YYEEEE. The CDR3 extends over 15 amino acids. V was pared by 3 bases and J by 1 base, with 4 bases of the junction left unmatched. The CDR3 sequence: CASSWDRSGTDTQYF. The DNA for the CDR3 is TGTGCCAGCAGCTGGGACAGGTCGGGCACAGATACGCAGTATTTT.

V gene TRBV7-3 combines with J gene TRBJ2-2; TRBD2 aligns across 8 bases. Germline lookup yields CDR1 SGHTA and CDR2 FQGTGA. There are 16 residues in the CDR3. Losses at the gene ends were 5 bases for V and 4 bases for J; bases not matched to a gene: 9. The CDR3 DNA is TGTGCCAGCAGCCCCCCGGGGGGGCCTGCCACCGGGGAGCTGTTTTTT. This sequence encodes CASSPPGGPATGELFF. Full variable domain (rest looked up from reference TRBV7-3 and TRBJ2-2): GAGVSQTPSNKVTEKGKYVELRCDPISGHTALYWYRQSLGQGPEFLIYFQGTGAADDSGLPNDRFFAVRPEGSVSTLKIQRTERGDSAVYLCASSPPGGPATGELFFGEGSRLTVL.

V gene TRBV24-1 combines with J gene TRBJ2-3; 9 bases line up with TRBD2. The junction had 4 bases not matched to a gene; V was cut back by 5 bases and J by 2 bases. The germline V gene has CDR1 KGHDR and CDR2 SFDVKD. There are 15 residues in the CDR3. The CDR3 sequence: CATSARGGDTDTQYF. The CDR3 DNA reads as TGTGCCACCAGTGCCCGCGGGGGGGACACAGATACGCAGTATTTT.

This chain uses TRBV29-1 with TRBJ1-1, with 7 bases identical to TRBD1. In germline, CDR1 is SQVTM, CDR2 ANQGSEA. The CDR3 is 11 amino acids. J was trimmed by 10 bases and V by 7 bases; bases with no gene match: 9. As DNA, the CDR3 is TGCAGCGCTGCACTACAGGGGACAGCTTTCTTT. It yields the protein CSAALQGTAFF.

In DNA, the CDR3 is TGTGCCAGCAGTGAACCGACAGGGAACACTGAAGCTTTCTTT. Its translation: CASSEPTGNTEAFF. This chain links TRBV2 with TRBJ1-1, with a possible D match to TRBD1 (6 bases). Trimming cost V 2 bases and J 1 base, with 8 bases left between them. The CDR3 consists of 14 residues. CDR1 and CDR2 from the germline V gene are SNHLY and FYNNEI. Variable domain in full (rest from reference TRBV2 and TRBJ1-1): EPEVTQTPSHQVTQMGQEVILRCVPISNHLYFYWYRQILGQKVEFLVSFYNNEISEKSEIFDDQFSVERPDGSNFTLKIRSTKLEDSAMYFCASSEPTGNTEAFFGQGTRLTVV.

Points on this clone: Other nucleotide sequences in the sample specify the same CDR3. As DNA, the CDR3 is TGTGCCAGTTCCACACTGGGCAATCAGCCCCAGCATTTT. This codes for CASSTLGNQPQHF. The genes are TRBV19 and TRBJ1-5; no clear D. Trimming stripped 8 bases from V and 2 bases from J, with 10 bases between. From germline, CDR1 is LNHDA and CDR2 SQIVND (reference sequence). This CDR3 is 13 amino acids long. Full variable domain (remainder filled in from reference TRBV19 and TRBJ1-5): DGGITQSPKYLFRKEGQNVTLSCEQNLNHDAMYWYRQDPGQGLRLIYYSQIVNDFQKGDIAEGYSVSREKKESFPLTVTSAQKNPTAFYLCASSTLGNQPQHFGDGTRLSIL.

Remarks on this clone: At the DNA level, this CDR3 is encoded by other sequences in the same sample as well. The chain has TRBV10-3 and TRBJ2-2; 7 bases are shared with TRBD1. V lost 3 bases to trimming and J lost 2 bases; unmatched junction nucleotides: 6. Per the germline V gene, CDR1 is ENHRY and CDR2 is SYGVKD. The CDR3 consists of 16 residues. CDR3 sequence: CAISDLTGQNTGELFF. CDR3 bases: TGTGCCATCAGTGACTTGACAGGGCAAAACACCGGGGAGCTGTTTTTT.

This sequence joins TRBV7-2 and TRBJ2-7; D may correspond to TRBD1 or TRBD2 (7 bases each). The CDR3 runs to 16 residues. Trimming left V 1 base short and J 5 bases short, with 18 bases between. Germline CDR1 SGHTA, CDR2 FQGNSA. The CDR3 is CASSLGGGGGQHEQYF. CDR3 nucleotides: TGTGCCAGCAGCTTAGGAGGGGGAGGGGGCCAACACGAGCAGTACTTC.

The chain carries TRBV19 and TRBJ2-1; 9 bases are shared with TRBD1. The CDR3 is made up of 14 amino acids. Germline V CDR1 and CDR2: LNHDA, SQIVND (reference sequence). Trimming took 6 bases from V and 6 from J; bases not matched to a gene: 6. This chain's CDR3 is CASRWTGAFNEQFF. The DNA for the CDR3 is TGTGCCAGTAGGTGGACAGGGGCCTTCAATGAGCAGTTCTTC. The whole variable domain, remainder taken from reference TRBV19 and TRBJ2-1, is DGGITQSPKYLFRKEGQNVTLSCEQNLNHDAMYWYRQDPGQGLRLIYYSQIVNDFQKGDIAEGYSVSREKKESFPLTVTSAQKNPTAFYLCASRWTGAFNEQFFGPGTRLTVL.

The V call is TRBV12-5, the J call TRBJ1-1; D is ambiguous. This CDR3 is 16 amino acids long. The ends were cut back, 0 bases at V and 0 bases at J, with 11 bases in the middle. CDR1 and CDR2 (germline): LGHNT, FRNRAP. The CDR3 protein is CASGLVPGRMNTEAFF. DNA of the CDR3: TGTGCTAGTGGTTTGGTACCGGGGAGAATGAACACTGAAGCTTTCTTT.

The CDR3 nucleotides are TGCGCCAGCAGCCTGAGCGGGGACTACACAGATACGCAGTATTTT. This codes for CASSLSGDYTDTQYF. The genes are TRBV5-1 and TRBJ2-3; TRBD2 matches at 7 bases. This CDR3 contains 15 residues. J was trimmed by 2 bases and V by 4 bases; bases with no gene match: 7. Germline CDR1 SGHRS, CDR2 YFSETQ.